This T cell receptor (beta chain) stems from a study of shared clonotypes between healthy human individuals. Study findings and constraints: Blood was the sole source, and tissue repertoires probably differ. Larger richness was generally estimated for naive than memory subsets. When naive CD4 clonotypes were compared across a few donors, about 4.9% were shared.

As for this clone: Its antigen remains unknown.

A roughly 200 ng quantity of DNA, tens of thousands of T cell genomes, went into the sorted-subset replicate PCRs. Method: immunoSEQ multiplex PCR; TCRdb's copy keeps in-frame clones and lacks some. This sample yields approximately 1.5 million clones, of which roughly 98% are seen a single time; about 0.4% belongs to the top ten. The TCR comes from a man aged 30 to 39 in good health. Source material: naive CD4+ T cells sorted from blood. Documented subset: CD45RA+ positively selected.

CDR3 sequence (DNA): TGCGCCAGCACCTACAGGGGAGGGGAGACCCAGTACTTC. It yields the protein CASTYRGGETQYF. The V and J genes are TRBV5-1 and TRBJ2-5, with D tentatively TRBD1 or TRBD2 (7 bases each). The V end was cut by 6 bases, the J end by 5 bases, with 14 bases between. Germline CDR1 and CDR2: SGHRS and YFSETQ. The CDR3 contains 13 residues.